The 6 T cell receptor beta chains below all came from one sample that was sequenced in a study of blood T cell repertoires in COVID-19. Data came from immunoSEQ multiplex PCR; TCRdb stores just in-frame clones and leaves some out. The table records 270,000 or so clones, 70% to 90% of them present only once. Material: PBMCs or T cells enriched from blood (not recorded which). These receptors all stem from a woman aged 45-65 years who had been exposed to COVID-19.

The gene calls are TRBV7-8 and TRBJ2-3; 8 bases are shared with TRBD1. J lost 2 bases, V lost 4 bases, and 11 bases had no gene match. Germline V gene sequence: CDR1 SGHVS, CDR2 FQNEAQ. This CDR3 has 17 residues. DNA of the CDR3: TGTGCCAGCAGCTCCTATTCCGGGACAGGCCACACAGATACGCAGTATTTT. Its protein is CASSSYSGTGHTDTQYF.

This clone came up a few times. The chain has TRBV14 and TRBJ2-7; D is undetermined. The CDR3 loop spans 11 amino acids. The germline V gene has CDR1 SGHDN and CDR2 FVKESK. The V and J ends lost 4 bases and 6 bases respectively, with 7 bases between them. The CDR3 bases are TGTGCCAGCAGCCTTAGTCGCGAGCAGTACTTC. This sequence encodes CASSLSREQYF.

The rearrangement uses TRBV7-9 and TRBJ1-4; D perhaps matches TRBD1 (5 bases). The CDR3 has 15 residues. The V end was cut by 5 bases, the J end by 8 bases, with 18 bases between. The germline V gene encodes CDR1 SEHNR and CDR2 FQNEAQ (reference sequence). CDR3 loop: CASSPFTDRGEKLFF. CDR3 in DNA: TGTGCCAGCAGCCCTTTTACCGACAGAGGCGAAAAACTGTTTTTT.

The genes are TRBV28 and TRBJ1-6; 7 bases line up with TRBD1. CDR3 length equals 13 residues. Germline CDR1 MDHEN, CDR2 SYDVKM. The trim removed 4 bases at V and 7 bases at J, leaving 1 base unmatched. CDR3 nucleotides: TGTGCCAGCAGTTACAGGGGCAATTCACCCCTCCACTTT. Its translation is CASSYRGNSPLHF. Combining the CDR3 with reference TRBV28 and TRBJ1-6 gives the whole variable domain DVKVTQSSRYLVKRTGEKVFLECVQDMDHENMFWYRQDPGLGLRLIYFSYDVKMKEKGDIPEGYSVSREKKERFSLILESASTNQTSMYLCASSYRGNSPLHFGNGTRLTVT.

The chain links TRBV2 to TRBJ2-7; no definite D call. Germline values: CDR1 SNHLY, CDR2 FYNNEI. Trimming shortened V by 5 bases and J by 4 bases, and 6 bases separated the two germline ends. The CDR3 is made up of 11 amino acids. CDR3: CASSYWYEQYF. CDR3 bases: TGTGCCAGCAGTTACTGGTACGAGCAGTACTTC.

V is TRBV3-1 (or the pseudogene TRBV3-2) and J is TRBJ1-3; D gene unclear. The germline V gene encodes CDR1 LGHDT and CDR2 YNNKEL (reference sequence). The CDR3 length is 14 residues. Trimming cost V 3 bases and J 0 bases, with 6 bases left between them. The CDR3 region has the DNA TGTGCCAGCAGCCACCCGAGCTCTGGAAACACCATATATTTT. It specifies CASSHPSSGNTIYF.